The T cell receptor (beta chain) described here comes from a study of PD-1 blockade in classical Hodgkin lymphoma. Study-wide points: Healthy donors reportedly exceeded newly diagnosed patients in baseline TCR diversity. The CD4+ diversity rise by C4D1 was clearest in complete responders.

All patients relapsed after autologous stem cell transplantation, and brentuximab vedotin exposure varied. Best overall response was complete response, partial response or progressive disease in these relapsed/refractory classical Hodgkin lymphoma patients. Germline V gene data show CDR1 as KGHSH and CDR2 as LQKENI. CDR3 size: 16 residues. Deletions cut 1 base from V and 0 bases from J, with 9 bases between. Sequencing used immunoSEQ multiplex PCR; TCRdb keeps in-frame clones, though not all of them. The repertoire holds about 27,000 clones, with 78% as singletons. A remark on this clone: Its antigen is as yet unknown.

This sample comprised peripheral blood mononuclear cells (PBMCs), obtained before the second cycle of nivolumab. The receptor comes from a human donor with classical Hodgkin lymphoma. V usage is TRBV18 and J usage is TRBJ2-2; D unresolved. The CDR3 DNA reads TGTGCCAGCTCACCACGCCAGCCGACGAACACCGGGGAGCTGTTTTTT. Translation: CASSPRQPTNTGELFF.